Listed below are T cell receptor beta chains from one sample, sequenced in a study of cytomegalovirus exposure and HLA in healthy donors. The protocol was immunoSEQ multiplex PCR, while the TCRdb copy is restricted to in-frame clones and leaves out a portion. The sample contains some 98,000 clones, more than 85% of which appear only once. The sequenced sample consisted of PBMCs. The source of these receptors is a man younger than 35 in good health and CMV-seropositive. Each CDR3 is given with its conserved first and last residue. The order of the fields is V gene, D gene, clone size, J gene, CDR3 protein, CDR3 DNA. D genes are given only for firm matches. Not every row has a clone size; where given, it reads once, few, many or a size class.

TRBV29-1	-	-	TRBJ2-7	CSVETVSPHEQYF	TGCAGCGTTGAGACTGTTAGTCCCCACGAGCAGTACTTC
TRBV6-6	-	-	TRBJ2-1	CASSPIDGVYNEQFF	TGTGCCAGCAGTCCAATTGACGGGGTCTACAATGAGCAGTTCTTC
TRBV7-9	-	-	TRBJ1-2	CASSSTRGYTF	TGTGCCAGCAGCTCGACTCGTGGCTACACCTTC
TRBV27	-	once	TRBJ2-1	CASSLSAGTRVYNEQFF	TGTGCCAGCAGTTTATCGGCCGGGACTCGGGTCTACAATGAGCAGTTCTTC
TRBV28	-	once	TRBJ2-7	CASSFGGTAIYEQYF	TGTGCCAGCAGTTTTGGCGGGACGGCAATCTACGAGCAGTACTTC
TRBV7-2	-	-	TRBJ1-1	CASSLVENTEAFF	TGTGCCAGCAGCTTAGTAGAGAACACTGAAGCTTTCTTT
TRBV11-3	-	-	TRBJ2-3	CASSLDHTDTQYF	TGTGCCAGCAGCTTAGATCACACAGATACGCAGTATTTT
TRBV7-3	TRBD1	-	TRBJ2-3	CASSLHRGADTQYF	TGTGCCAGCAGCTTACACAGGGGCGCAGATACGCAGTATTTT
TRBV7-3	-	-	TRBJ2-1	CASSSDWDNEQFF	TGTGCCAGCAGCTCCGACTGGGACAATGAGCAGTTCTTC
TRBV18	-	-	TRBJ1-4	CASSLRTDTATNEKLFF	TGTGCCAGCTCACTACGGACAGATACAGCAACTAATGAAAAACTGTTTTTT
TRBV7-6	TRBD1	-	TRBJ2-1	CASSLGGQATYNEQFF	TGTGCCAGCAGCTTAGGGGGACAGGCTACCTACAATGAGCAGTTCTTC
TRBV28	-	-	TRBJ2-5	CASSSFVIEETQYF	TGTGCCAGCAGTTCTTTCGTTATCGAAGAGACCCAGTACTTC
TRBV7-9	-	-	TRBJ2-6	CASSSIQGQNSGANVLTF	TGTGCCAGCAGCTCTATACAAGGACAGAACTCTGGGGCCAACGTCCTGACTTTC
TRBV7-2	-	once	TRBJ1-5	CASSLFYNQPQHF	TGTGCCAGCAGCTTATTTTATAATCAGCCCCAGCATTTT
TRBV5-1	TRBD2	once	TRBJ2-1	CASSFGYHSGRQGNEQFF	TGCGCCAGCAGCTTTGGATATCATAGCGGGAGACAGGGAAATGAGCAGTTCTTC
TRBV9	TRBD2	once	TRBJ2-5	CASSPIAGGRETQYF	TGTGCCAGCAGCCCAATAGCGGGGGGCCGAGAGACCCAGTACTTC
TRBV18	-	-	TRBJ1-1	CASSPRTYRTESEAFF	TGTGCCAGCTCACCACGGACCTACCGGACAGAGTCTGAAGCTTTCTTT
TRBV10-3	-	-	TRBJ1-1	CAISVAGGGTEAFF	TGTGCCATCAGTGTAGCGGGAGGTGGCACTGAAGCTTTCTTT
TRBV18	TRBD1	once	TRBJ2-1	CASFSTGGLYNEQFF	TGTGCCAGCTTCTCCACAGGGGGCCTATACAATGAGCAGTTCTTC
TRBV15	TRBD1	few	TRBJ1-6	CATSRDLGTESHF	TGTGCCACCAGCAGAGATCTGGGGACAGAATCTCACTTT
TRBV19	TRBD2	-	TRBJ2-5	CASSMVTSGGDQETQYF	TGTGCCAGTAGTATGGTGACTAGCGGGGGGGACCAAGAGACCCAGTACTTC
TRBV4-1	TRBD1	-	TRBJ2-7	CASSQVATGHEQYF	TGCGCCAGCAGCCAAGTTGCGACAGGGCACGAGCAGTACTTC
TRBV5-1	-	few	TRBJ2-2	CASSSGVNTGELFF	TGCGCCAGCAGCAGCGGAGTCAACACCGGGGAGCTGTTTTTT
TRBV11-3	TRBD2	-	TRBJ2-1	CASSVTSGRNSYNEQFF	TGTGCCAGCAGCGTGACTAGCGGGAGAAACTCCTACAATGAGCAGTTCTTC
TRBV18	TRBD1	-	TRBJ2-7	CASSPGTGFEQYF	TGTGCCAGCTCACCCGGGACAGGCTTCGAGCAGTACTTC
TRBV5-6	TRBD1	-	TRBJ2-7	CASSSPRGFTDEQYF	TGTGCCAGCAGCTCACCCAGGGGGTTCACCGACGAGCAGTACTTC
TRBV5-1	TRBD2	-	TRBJ2-2	CASSPTSGRATGELFF	TGCGCCAGCAGCCCTACTAGCGGGAGGGCCACCGGGGAGCTGTTTTTT
TRBV7-2	TRBD1	-	TRBJ2-7	CASSYGTASSYEQYF	TGTGCCAGCAGCTATGGGACAGCTAGCTCCTACGAGCAGTACTTC
TRBV7-6	TRBD2	-	TRBJ2-1	CASSLGGGLAGLSEQFF	TGTGCCAGCAGCTTAGGAGGCGGACTAGCGGGGTTGAGTGAGCAGTTCTTC
TRBV4-3	-	-	TRBJ2-1	CASSQGSEARNTYNEQFF	TGCGCCAGCAGCCAAGGTAGTGAGGCGCGAAATACCTACAATGAGCAGTTCTTC
TRBV6-1	-	-	TRBJ1-2	CASSVLGGTTINYGYTF	TGTGCCAGCAGTGTGTTGGGTGGGACAACCATTAACTATGGCTACACCTTC
TRBV5-5	TRBD1	-	TRBJ2-2	CASSLKQGFPGELFF	TGTGCCAGCAGCTTGAAACAGGGGTTTCCCGGGGAGCTGTTTTTT
TRBV7-3	TRBD2	-	TRBJ2-3	CASSMTSGSTDTQYF	TGTGCCAGCAGCATGACTAGCGGGAGTACAGATACGCAGTATTTT
TRBV9	-	-	TRBJ1-2	CASSEGGQPPVGYTF	TGTGCCAGCAGCGAAGGGGGACAACCGCCGGTTGGCTACACCTTC
TRBV9	-	-	TRBJ2-1	CASGFNPSGNEQFF	TGTGCCAGCGGGTTTAACCCATCGGGCAATGAGCAGTTCTTC
TRBV4-1	-	-	TRBJ1-3	CASSQPSGRGTGNTIYF	TGCGCCAGCAGCCAACCCTCCGGCAGGGGAACTGGAAACACCATATATTTT
TRBV11-3	TRBD2	-	TRBJ2-3	CASSSGTSESTDTQYF	TGTGCCAGCAGCTCAGGGACTAGCGAAAGCACAGATACGCAGTATTTT
TRBV19	-	-	TRBJ2-1	CASSISSGGVDYNEQFF	TGTGCCAGTAGTATCAGTTCGGGCGGGGTGGACTACAATGAGCAGTTCTTC
TRBV4-2	TRBD2	once	TRBJ2-7	CASSQERGRGRTYEQYF	TGTGCCAGCAGCCAAGAGAGGGGTCGCGGGAGAACCTACGAGCAGTACTTC
TRBV18	-	once	TRBJ2-7	CASSPGYGQIEQYF	TGTGCCAGCTCACCAGGGTATGGACAGATCGAGCAGTACTTC
TRBV5-1	-	-	TRBJ2-7	CASSLGGLHTRVPEEQYF	TGCGCCAGCAGCTTGGGGGGGCTGCACACACGGGTCCCTGAGGAGCAGTACTTC
TRBV2	TRBD2	-	TRBJ2-1	CASSETGTRSDEQFF	TGTGCCAGCAGTGAGACCGGGACTAGATCCGATGAGCAGTTCTTC
TRBV7-2	TRBD2	-	TRBJ2-3	CASSGTSADTQYF	TGTGCCAGCAGCGGGACTAGCGCAGATACGCAGTATTTT
TRBV7-9	-	-	TRBJ2-7	CASSSKGAAGASYEQYF	TGTGCCAGCAGCTCCAAAGGCGCAGCTGGGGCCTCCTACGAGCAGTACTTC
TRBV5-6	TRBD1	-	TRBJ1-3	CASSAGQGSSGNTIYF	TGTGCCAGCAGCGCAGGACAGGGGAGCTCTGGAAACACCATATATTTT
TRBV9	-	once	TRBJ2-1	CASSVGTGVGNEQFF	TGTGCCAGCAGCGTAGGTACGGGAGTCGGAAATGAGCAGTTCTTC
TRBV6-1	TRBD1	once	TRBJ2-3	CASSETGVSDTQYF	TGTGCCAGCAGTGAAACAGGGGTGTCAGATACGCAGTATTTT
TRBV4-2	TRBD1	few	TRBJ2-3	CASSPDRRTDTQYF	TGTGCCAGCAGCCCGGACAGGCGCACAGATACGCAGTATTTT
TRBV10-3	-	once	TRBJ2-1	CAISDEWFLFF	TGTGCCATCAGTGACGAGTGGTTTCTGTTCTTC
TRBV4-3	-	-	TRBJ1-2	CASSQDRSYRAGGYTF	TGCGCCAGCAGCCAAGATCGTTCTTACAGGGCGGGTGGCTACACCTTC
TRBV6-1	-	-	TRBJ1-2	CASKDSANYGYTF	TGTGCCAGCAAGGACAGTGCTAACTATGGCTACACCTTC
TRBV6-5	TRBD1	-	TRBJ1-6	CASSVQGQGDSPLHF	TGTGCCAGCAGTGTACAGGGACAGGGGGATTCACCCCTCCACTTT
TRBV19	-	-	TRBJ1-5	CASSVAGYSNQPQHF	TGTGCCAGTAGTGTTGCAGGTTATAGCAATCAGCCCCAGCATTTT
TRBV28	-	few	TRBJ2-7	CASAPGTPASYEQYF	TGTGCCAGCGCGCCCGGGACTCCAGCTTCCTACGAGCAGTACTTC
TRBV11-2	-	-	TRBJ2-7	CASSLALEQYF	TGTGCCAGCAGCTTAGCCCTCGAGCAGTACTTC
TRBV27	TRBD2	once	TRBJ2-1	CASSLLAGVVNEQFF	TGTGCCAGCAGTTTACTAGCGGGAGTTGTAAATGAGCAGTTCTTC
TRBV6-1	TRBD1	-	TRBJ2-7	CASSEALGTGLSYEQYF	TGTGCCAGCAGTGAAGCATTAGGGACAGGGCTGTCCTACGAGCAGTACTTC
TRBV4-3	TRBD2	-	TRBJ2-3	CASSQDGTSGTDTQYF	TGCGCCAGCAGCCAAGATGGGACTAGCGGCACAGATACGCAGTATTTT